Listed below are T cell receptor beta chains from one sample, sequenced in a study of PD-L1 blockade in urothelial cancer. This table comes from immunoSEQ multiplex PCR, and its TCRdb copy is limited to in-frame clones, with some not included. Here the sample spans approximately 20,000 clones, roughly 90% being singletons. The specimen comprised PBMCs, sampled around atezolizumab (anti-PD-L1) treatment. Source of these receptors: a woman in her sixties or seventies with urothelial cancer. CDR3s include the opening cysteine and the closing phenylalanine or tryptophan. D genes are given only for firm matches. Rows may omit the clone size; those that give it use once, few, many or a size class.

cdr3_aa	cdr3_nt	v_call	j_call	d_call	clone_size	cdr3_length
CASSQDRSVQQYF	TGCGCCAGCAGCCAAGATCGGAGCGTCCAGCAGTACTTC	TRBV4-1	TRBJ2-7	NA	NA	13
CASSLTGVDTGELFF	TGCGCCAGCAGCTTGACAGGGGTCGACACCGGGGAGCTGTTTTTT	TRBV5-1	TRBJ2-2	TRBD1	NA	15
CASSLGRGGRLSPLHF	TGTGCCAGCAGCTTGGGACGCGGGGGCCGGCTCTCACCCCTCCACTTT	TRBV7-9	TRBJ1-6	NA	NA	16
CSVENPEGGEQFF	TGCAGCGTTGAGAACCCGGAGGGCGGTGAGCAGTTCTTC	TRBV29-1	TRBJ2-1	NA	NA	13
CASSQVPGLASYEQYF	TGCGCCAGCAGCCAAGTCCCCGGACTAGCGTCTTACGAGCAGTACTTC	TRBV4-1	TRBJ2-7	TRBD2	NA	16
CAIRTSEQETQYF	TGTGCCATCAGGACTAGCGAACAAGAGACCCAGTACTTC	TRBV10-3	TRBJ2-5	TRBD2	NA	13
CASSGGRYEKLFF	TGTGCCAGCTCCGGGGGACGTTATGAAAAACTGTTTTTT	TRBV18	TRBJ1-4	NA	NA	13
CASSQEFERDYGYTF	TGCGCCAGCAGCCAAGAATTCGAACGGGACTATGGCTACACCTTC	TRBV4-1	TRBJ1-2	NA	NA	15
CASAPSGGGSYNEQFF	TGTGCCAGCGCTCCTAGCGGGGGGGGATCGTACAATGAGCAGTTCTTC	TRBV6-6	TRBJ2-1	TRBD2	NA	16
CASSLPGQPQHF	TGTGCCAGCAGTTTACCGGGTCAGCCCCAGCATTTT	TRBV28	TRBJ1-5	NA	NA	12
CASSPRAAGSDNEQFF	TGTGCCAGCAGCCCCAGGGCAGCGGGGAGTGACAATGAGCAGTTCTTC	TRBV21-1	TRBJ2-1	NA	few	16
CASSISGNTGELFF	TGCGCCAGCAGCATCAGCGGGAACACCGGGGAGCTGTTTTTT	TRBV5-1	TRBJ2-2	NA	NA	14
CASSVASSGKGGELFF	TGTGCCAGCAGCGTAGCGTCTAGCGGGAAGGGCGGGGAGCTGTTTTTT	TRBV9	TRBJ2-2	TRBD2	NA	16
CASSKGERVAKNIQYF	TGCGCCAGCAGCAAGGGGGAACGGGTGGCCAAAAACATTCAGTACTTC	TRBV4-1	TRBJ2-4	NA	NA	16
CASSLVLAGVIEQFF	TGTGCCAGCAGCTTAGTACTAGCGGGAGTTATTGAGCAGTTCTTC	TRBV7-9	TRBJ2-1	TRBD2	NA	15
CTSSQDTSGNVYEQYF	TGCACCAGCAGCCAAGATACTAGCGGGAATGTCTACGAGCAGTACTTC	TRBV1	TRBJ2-7	NA	NA	16
CASSEWVLGGGSYEQYF	TGTGCCAGCAGTGAATGGGTCCTCGGGGGGGGGTCCTACGAGCAGTACTTC	TRBV6-1	TRBJ2-7	TRBD2	NA	17
CASSLAGVGLAGFYNEQFF	TGTGCCAGCAGCTTAGCCGGGGTAGGACTAGCGGGTTTCTACAATGAGCAGTTCTTC	TRBV7-9	TRBJ2-1	TRBD2	NA	19
CASSVGPLSGFSYEQYF	TGTGCCAGCAGCGTAGGTCCCCTTAGCGGGTTCTCCTACGAGCAGTACTTC	TRBV9	TRBJ2-7	TRBD2	NA	17
CASSIGAQGVKLFF	TGTGCCAGTAGTATAGGGGCACAGGGCGTGAAACTGTTTTTT	TRBV19	TRBJ1-4	NA	NA	14